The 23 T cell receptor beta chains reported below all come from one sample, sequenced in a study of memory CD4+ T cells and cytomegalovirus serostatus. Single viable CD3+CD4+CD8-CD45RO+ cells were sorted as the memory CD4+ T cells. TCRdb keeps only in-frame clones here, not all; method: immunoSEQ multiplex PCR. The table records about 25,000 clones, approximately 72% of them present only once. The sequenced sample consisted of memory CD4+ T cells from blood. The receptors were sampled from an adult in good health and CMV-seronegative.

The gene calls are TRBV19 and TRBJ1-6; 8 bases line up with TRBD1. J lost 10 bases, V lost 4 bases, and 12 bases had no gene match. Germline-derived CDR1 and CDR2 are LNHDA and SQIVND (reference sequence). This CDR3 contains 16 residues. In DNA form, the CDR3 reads TGTGCCAGTAGTAAGTCAAGGGACAGGAGTCTCTCACCCCTCCACTTT. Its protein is CASSKSRDRSLSPLHF.

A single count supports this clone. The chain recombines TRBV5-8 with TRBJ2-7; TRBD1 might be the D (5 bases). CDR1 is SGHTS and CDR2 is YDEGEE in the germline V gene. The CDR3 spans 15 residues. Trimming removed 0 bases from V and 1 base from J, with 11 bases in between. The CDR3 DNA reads TGTGCCAGCAGCTTGGGTAGGGGATTATCCTACGAGCAGTACTTC. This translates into CASSLGRGLSYEQYF.

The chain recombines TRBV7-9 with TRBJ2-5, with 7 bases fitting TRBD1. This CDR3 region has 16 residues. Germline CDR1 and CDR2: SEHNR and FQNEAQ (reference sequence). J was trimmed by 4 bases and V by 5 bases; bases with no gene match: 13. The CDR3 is CASSHTYRTGLETQYF. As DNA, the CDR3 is TGTGCCAGCAGCCATACATATAGGACAGGCTTAGAGACCCAGTACTTC.

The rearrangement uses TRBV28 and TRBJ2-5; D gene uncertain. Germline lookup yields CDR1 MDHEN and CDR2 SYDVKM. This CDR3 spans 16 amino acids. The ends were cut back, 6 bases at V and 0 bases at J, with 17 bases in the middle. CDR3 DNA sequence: TGTGCCAGCAGACCCTCCGGACGCGGAAACCAAGAGACCCAGTACTTC. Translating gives CASRPSGRGNQETQYF.

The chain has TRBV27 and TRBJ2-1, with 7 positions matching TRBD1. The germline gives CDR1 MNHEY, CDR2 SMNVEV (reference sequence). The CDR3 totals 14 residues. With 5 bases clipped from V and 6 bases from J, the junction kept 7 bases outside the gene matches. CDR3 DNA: TGTGCCAGCAGTGCCGACAGGGTTCTCAATGAGCAGTTCTTC. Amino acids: CASSADRVLNEQFF.

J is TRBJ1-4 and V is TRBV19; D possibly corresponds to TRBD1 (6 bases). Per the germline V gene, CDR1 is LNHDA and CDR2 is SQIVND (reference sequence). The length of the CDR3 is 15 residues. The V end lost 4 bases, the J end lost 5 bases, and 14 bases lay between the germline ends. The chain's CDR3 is CASSTITGYNEKLFF. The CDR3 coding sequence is TGTGCCAGTAGTACCATTACAGGGTACAATGAAAAACTGTTTTTT.

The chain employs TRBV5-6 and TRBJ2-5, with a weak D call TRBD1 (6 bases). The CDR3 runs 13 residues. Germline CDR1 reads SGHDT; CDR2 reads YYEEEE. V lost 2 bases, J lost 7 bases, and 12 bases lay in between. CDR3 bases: TGTGCCAGCAGCTTAGCAGGGGCGGGGACCCAGTACTTC. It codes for CASSLAGAGTQYF.

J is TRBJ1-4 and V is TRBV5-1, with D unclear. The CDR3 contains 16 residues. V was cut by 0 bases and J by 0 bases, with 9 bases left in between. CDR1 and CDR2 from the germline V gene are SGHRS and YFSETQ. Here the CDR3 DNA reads TGCGCCAGCAGCTTGGTGTGGGGAGCAACTAATGAAAAACTGTTTTTT. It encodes CASSLVWGATNEKLFF. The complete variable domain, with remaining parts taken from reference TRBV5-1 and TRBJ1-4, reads KAGVTQTPRYLIKTRGQQVTLSCSPISGHRSVSWYQQTPGQGLQFLFEYFSETQRNKGNFPGRFSGRQFSNSRSEMNVSTLELGDSALYLCASSLVWGATNEKLFFGSGTQLSVL.

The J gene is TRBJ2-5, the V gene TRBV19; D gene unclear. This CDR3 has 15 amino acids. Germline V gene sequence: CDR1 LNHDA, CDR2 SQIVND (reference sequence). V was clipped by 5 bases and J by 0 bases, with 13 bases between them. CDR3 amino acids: CASSVIPRDQETQYF. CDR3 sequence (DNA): TGTGCCAGTAGTGTAATACCCCGGGACCAAGAGACCCAGTACTTC.

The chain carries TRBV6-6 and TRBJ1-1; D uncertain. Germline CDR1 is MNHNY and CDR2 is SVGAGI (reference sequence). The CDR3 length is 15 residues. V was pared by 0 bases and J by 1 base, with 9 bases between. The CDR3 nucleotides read TGTGCCAGCAGTTACTCGCATGAAGCGAACACTGAAGCTTTCTTT. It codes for CASSYSHEANTEAFF.

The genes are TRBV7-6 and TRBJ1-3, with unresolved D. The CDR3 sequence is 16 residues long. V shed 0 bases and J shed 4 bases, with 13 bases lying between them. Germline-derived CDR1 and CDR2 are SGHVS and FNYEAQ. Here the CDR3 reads CASSLATPGSGNTIYF. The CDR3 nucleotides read TGTGCCAGCAGCTTAGCGACCCCCGGGTCCGGAAACACCATATATTTT.

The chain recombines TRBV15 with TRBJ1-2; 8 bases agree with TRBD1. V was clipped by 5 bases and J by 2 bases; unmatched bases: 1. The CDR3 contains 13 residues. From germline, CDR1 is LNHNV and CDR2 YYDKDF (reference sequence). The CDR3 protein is CATSQGANYGYTF. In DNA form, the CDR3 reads TGTGCCACCAGCCAGGGGGCCAACTATGGCTACACCTTC.

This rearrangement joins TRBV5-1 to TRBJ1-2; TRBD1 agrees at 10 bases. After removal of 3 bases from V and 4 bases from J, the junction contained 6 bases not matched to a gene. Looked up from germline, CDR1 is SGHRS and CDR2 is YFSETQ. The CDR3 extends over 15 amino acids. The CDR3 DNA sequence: TGCGCCAGCAGCTCCTCGACAGGGGGCACCTATGGCTACACCTTC. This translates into CASSSSTGGTYGYTF. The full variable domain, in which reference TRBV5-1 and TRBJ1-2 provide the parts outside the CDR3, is KAGVTQTPRYLIKTRGQQVTLSCSPISGHRSVSWYQQTPGQGLQFLFEYFSETQRNKGNFPGRFSGRQFSNSRSEMNVSTLELGDSALYLCASSSSTGGTYGYTFGSGTRLTVV.

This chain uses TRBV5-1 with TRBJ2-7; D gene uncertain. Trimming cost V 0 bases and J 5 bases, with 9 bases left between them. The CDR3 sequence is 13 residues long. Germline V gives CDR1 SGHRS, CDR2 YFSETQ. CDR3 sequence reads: CASSLVGVNEQYF. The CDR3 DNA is TGCGCCAGCAGCTTGGTTGGGGTGAACGAGCAGTACTTC.

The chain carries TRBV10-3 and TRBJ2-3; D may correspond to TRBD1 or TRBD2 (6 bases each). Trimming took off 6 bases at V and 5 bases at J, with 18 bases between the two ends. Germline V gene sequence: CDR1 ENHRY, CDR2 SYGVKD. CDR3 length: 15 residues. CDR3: CAIRTVGGPGDTQYF. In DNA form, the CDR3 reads TGTGCCATCAGGACCGTGGGGGGCCCCGGAGATACGCAGTATTTT.

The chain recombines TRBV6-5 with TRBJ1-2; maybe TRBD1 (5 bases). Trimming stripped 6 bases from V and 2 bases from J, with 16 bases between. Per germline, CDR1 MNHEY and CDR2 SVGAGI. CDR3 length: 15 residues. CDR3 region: CASSTTGTANYGYTF. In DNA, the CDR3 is TGTGCCAGCAGCACCACTGGGACGGCGAACTATGGCTACACCTTC.

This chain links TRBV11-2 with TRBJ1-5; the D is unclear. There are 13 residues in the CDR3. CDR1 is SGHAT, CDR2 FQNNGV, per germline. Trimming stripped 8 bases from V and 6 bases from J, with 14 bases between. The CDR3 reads CASSPGAGQPQHF. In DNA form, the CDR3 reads TGTGCCAGCTCCCCCGGCGCGGGTCAGCCCCAGCATTTT. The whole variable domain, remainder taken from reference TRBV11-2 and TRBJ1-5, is EAGVAQSPRYKIIEKRQSVAFWCNPISGHATLYWYQQILGQGPKLLIQFQNNGVVDDSQLPKDRFSAERLKGVDSTLKIQPAKLEDSAVYLCASSPGAGQPQHFGDGTRLSIL.

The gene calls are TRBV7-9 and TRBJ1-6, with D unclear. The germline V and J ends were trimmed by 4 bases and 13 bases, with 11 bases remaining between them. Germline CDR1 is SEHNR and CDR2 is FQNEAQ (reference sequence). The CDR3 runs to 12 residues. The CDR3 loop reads CASSSSLMPLHF. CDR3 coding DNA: TGTGCCAGCAGCTCCTCCCTTATGCCCCTCCACTTT.

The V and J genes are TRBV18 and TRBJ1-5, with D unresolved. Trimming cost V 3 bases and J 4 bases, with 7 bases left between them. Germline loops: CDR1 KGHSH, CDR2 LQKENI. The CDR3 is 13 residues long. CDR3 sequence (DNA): TGTGCCAGCTCACCGACTCGGAATCAGCCCCAGCATTTT. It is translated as CASSPTRNQPQHF.

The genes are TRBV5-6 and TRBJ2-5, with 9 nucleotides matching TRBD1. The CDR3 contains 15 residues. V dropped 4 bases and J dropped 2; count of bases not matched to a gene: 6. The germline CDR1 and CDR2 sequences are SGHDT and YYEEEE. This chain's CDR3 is CASSRGTGRQETQYF. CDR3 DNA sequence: TGTGCCAGCAGCCGAGGGACAGGGAGGCAAGAGACCCAGTACTTC.

Here the CDR3 reads CASSQVPGQGALGYTF. DNA for the CDR3: TGCGCCAGCAGCCAAGTACCGGGACAGGGGGCGCTTGGCTACACCTTC. This chain links TRBV4-1 with TRBJ1-2; 12 nucleotides agree with TRBD1. The CDR3 totals 16 residues. V shed 1 base and J 7 bases; nucleotides not matched to a gene: 7. Germline CDR1 MGHRA, CDR2 YSYEKL.

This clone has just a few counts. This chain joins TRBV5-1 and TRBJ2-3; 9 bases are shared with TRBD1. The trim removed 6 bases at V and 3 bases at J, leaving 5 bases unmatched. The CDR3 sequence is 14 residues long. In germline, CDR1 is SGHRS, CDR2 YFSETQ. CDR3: CASTEGTGTDTQYF. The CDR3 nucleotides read TGCGCCAGCACCGAAGGGACAGGGACAGATACGCAGTATTTT.

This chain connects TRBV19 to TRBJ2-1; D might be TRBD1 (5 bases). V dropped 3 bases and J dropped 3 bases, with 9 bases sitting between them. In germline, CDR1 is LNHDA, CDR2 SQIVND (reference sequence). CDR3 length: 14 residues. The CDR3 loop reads CASSILGDYNEQFF. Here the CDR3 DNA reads TGTGCCAGTAGTATTCTAGGGGACTACAATGAGCAGTTCTTC.